This T cell receptor beta chain is from a study of OX40 agonist ivuxolimab in advanced cancers. At the level of the study: Partial responses were achieved by three patients: one hepatocellular carcinoma, two cutaneous melanoma.

Method: immunoSEQ multiplex PCR; TCRdb's copy keeps in-frame clones and lacks some. The sample lists 7,000 to 9,500 clones, around nine tenths seen once, with 10% to 12% in the top ten. The V segment lost 5 bases and the J segment 7 bases; nucleotides outside the gene matches: 9. The CDR3 spans 15 residues. Germline V gene lookup returns CDR1 WSHSY and CDR2 SAAADI. This TCR came from an adult with an advanced solid tumor such as melanoma, head and neck, liver or kidney cancer. Sequences were derived from CD4+ or CD8+ T cells sorted from blood, sampled in a trial of the OX40 agonist ivuxolimab. The V call is TRBV10-2, the J call TRBJ1-5; 9 bases align to TRBD1. The CDR3 loop is CASSTGGAGWQPQHF. The CDR3 nucleotides are TGCGCCAGCAGTACAGGGGGCGCGGGGTGGCAGCCCCAGCATTTT.